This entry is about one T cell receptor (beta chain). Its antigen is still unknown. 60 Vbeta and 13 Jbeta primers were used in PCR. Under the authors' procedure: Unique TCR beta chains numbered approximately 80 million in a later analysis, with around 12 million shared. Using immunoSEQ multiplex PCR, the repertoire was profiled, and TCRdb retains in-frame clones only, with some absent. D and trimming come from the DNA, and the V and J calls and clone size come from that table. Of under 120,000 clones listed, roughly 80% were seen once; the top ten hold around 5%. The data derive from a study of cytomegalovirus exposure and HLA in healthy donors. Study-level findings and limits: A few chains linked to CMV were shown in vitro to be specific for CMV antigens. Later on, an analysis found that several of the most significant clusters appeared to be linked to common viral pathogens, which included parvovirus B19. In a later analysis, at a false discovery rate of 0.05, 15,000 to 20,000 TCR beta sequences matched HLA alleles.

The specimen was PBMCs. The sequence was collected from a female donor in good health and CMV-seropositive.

CDR3 amino acids: CASSEDRGREKLFF. The DNA of the CDR3 is TGTGCCAGCAGCGAGGACAGGGGACGCGAAAAACTGTTTTTT. The chain recombines TRBV6-5 with TRBJ1-4; 9 nucleotides align to TRBD1. CDR1 MNHEY and CDR2 SVGAGI come from the germline V gene. The V gene end was trimmed by 6 bases and the J gene end by 8 bases; junction bases not matched to a gene: 7. The CDR3 length is 14 residues.